This T cell receptor (beta chain) was observed in a study of regulatory T cells in long-lasting Graves disease. Germline assignment: CDR1 KGHDR and CDR2 SFDVKD. CDR3 length: 13 amino acids. V lost 9 bases and J 0 bases, leaving 10 bases between the germline ends. Arm-PCR of CDR3 regions with iRepertoire HTBI primers generated TCR beta libraries. TCRdb reprocessed the multiplex PCR reads via MiXCR and lists one record per CDR3 protein. The sample records about 560,000 distinct CDR3 sequences, roughly 16% being singletons. In its sample, this clonotype was seen a few times. Noted time point: newly diagnosed GD, antithyroid drugs for less than 3 months. Extracted PBMC RNA gave rise to the TCR library. The same sample was also used in a study of T cells in Graves' hyperthyroidism and ophthalmopathy.

Sequenced material: peripheral blood mononuclear cells (PBMCs), taken at new diagnosis, from a patient treated with antithyroid drugs. The gene calls are TRBV24-1 and TRBJ1-1; the D gene is possibly TRBD1 (5 bases). This TCR was recovered from a young man with Graves disease. Here the CDR3 DNA reads TGTGCCACCCGGCAGGGAATGAACACTGAAGCTTTCTTT. Residues: CATRQGMNTEAFF.